What follows are 3 T cell receptor beta chains derived from one specimen sequenced in a study of cytomegalovirus exposure and HLA in healthy donors. PCR involved 60 Vbeta and 13 Jbeta primers. Sequencing was performed with immunoSEQ multiplex PCR; in TCRdb, only in-frame clones are kept and a portion is missing. The sample consists of about 110,000 clones, around 75% of them appearing once. The specimen was PBMCs. The source is a man aged 25 to 45 in good health and CMV-seronegative.

This CDR3 is CASSTWTGDTEAFF. DNA of the CDR3: TGCGCCAGCAGCACTTGGACAGGGGATACTGAAGCTTTCTTT. This chain links TRBV5-1 with TRBJ1-1; TRBD1 matches 9 bases. This CDR3 is built from 14 residues. Germline assignment: CDR1 SGHRS and CDR2 YFSETQ. The V segment lost 4 bases and the J segment 5 bases; nucleotides outside the gene matches: 6.

This clone was counted between two and nine times. This chain connects TRBV27 to TRBJ2-7; 8 nucleotides line up with TRBD1. CDR3 size: 14 residues. Germline V gives CDR1 MNHEY, CDR2 SMNVEV (reference sequence). J gave up 2 bases and V 2 bases, and 2 bases lay outside the gene matches. The CDR3 sequence: CASSLGTGPYEQYF. In DNA, the CDR3 is TGTGCCAGCAGTTTAGGGACAGGCCCCTACGAGCAGTACTTC.

This clone was recorded a few times. The chain links TRBV6-1 to TRBJ1-4, with D hard to call. This CDR3 spans 13 amino acids. Deletions cut 8 bases from V and 10 bases from J, with 17 bases between. Germline V lookup: CDR1 MNHNS, CDR2 SASEGT. The CDR3 loop is CASSEAPGRKLFF. The CDR3 DNA follows: TGTGCCAGCTCTGAGGCCCCCGGGAGAAAACTGTTTTTT.